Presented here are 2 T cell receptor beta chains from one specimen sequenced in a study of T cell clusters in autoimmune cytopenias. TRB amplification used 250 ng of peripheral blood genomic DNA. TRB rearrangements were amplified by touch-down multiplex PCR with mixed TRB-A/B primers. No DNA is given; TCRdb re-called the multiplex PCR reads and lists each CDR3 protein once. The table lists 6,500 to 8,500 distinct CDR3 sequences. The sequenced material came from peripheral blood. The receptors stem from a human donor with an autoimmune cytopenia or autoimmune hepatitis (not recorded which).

Here the CDR3 reads CSARRRGYTDTQYF. The chain carries TRBV20-1 and TRBJ2-3; TCRdb reports TRBD1, a call that lacks DNA to check it against. This CDR3 comprises 14 residues. Per germline, CDR1 DFQATT and CDR2 SNEGSKA (reference sequence).

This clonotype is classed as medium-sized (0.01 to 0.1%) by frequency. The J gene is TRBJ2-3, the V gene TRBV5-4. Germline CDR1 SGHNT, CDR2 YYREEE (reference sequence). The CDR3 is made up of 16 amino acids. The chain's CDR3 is CASSFRQTPGTDTQYF.